The subject of this entry is one TCR beta chain. V lost 8 bases, J lost 7 bases, and 12 bases lay in between. Germline V gives CDR1 MDHEN, CDR2 SYDVKM. CDR3 length: 11 amino acids. The protocol was immunoSEQ multiplex PCR, while the TCRdb copy is restricted to in-frame clones and leaves out a portion. The table records around 250,000 clones, more than 85% of them present only once. Participants were aged roughly 18 to 95 years, lived in about 26 US areas, and enrolled virtually. These data belong to a study of blood T cell repertoires in COVID-19. Sequenced sample: PBMCs or T cells enriched from blood (not recorded which). This chain links TRBV28 with TRBJ2-7; D is unresolved. The clonotype was recovered from a woman aged 50 to 60 who had recovered from COVID-19. The CDR3 region is CASSLRSEQYF. The CDR3 nucleotides are TGTGCCAGCTCCCTAAGGAGTGAGCAGTACTTC.